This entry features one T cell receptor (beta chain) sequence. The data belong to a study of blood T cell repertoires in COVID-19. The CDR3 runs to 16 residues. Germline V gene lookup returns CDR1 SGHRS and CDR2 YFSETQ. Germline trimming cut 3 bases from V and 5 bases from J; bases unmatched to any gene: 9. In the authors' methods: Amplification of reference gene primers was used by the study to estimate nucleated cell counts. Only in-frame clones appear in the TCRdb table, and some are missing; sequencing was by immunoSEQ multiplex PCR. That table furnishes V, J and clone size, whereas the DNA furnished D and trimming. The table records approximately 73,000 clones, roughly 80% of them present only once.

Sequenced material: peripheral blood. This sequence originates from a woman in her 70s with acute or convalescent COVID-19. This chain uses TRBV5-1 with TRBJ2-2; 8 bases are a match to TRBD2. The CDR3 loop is CASSSGLDVGTGELFF. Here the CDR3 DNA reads TGCGCCAGCAGCTCGGGACTAGACGTCGGGACCGGGGAGCTGTTTTTT. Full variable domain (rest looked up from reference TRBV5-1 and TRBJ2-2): KAGVTQTPRYLIKTRGQQVTLSCSPISGHRSVSWYQQTPGQGLQFLFEYFSETQRNKGNFPGRFSGRQFSNSRSEMNVSTLELGDSALYLCASSSGLDVGTGELFFGEGSRLTVL.